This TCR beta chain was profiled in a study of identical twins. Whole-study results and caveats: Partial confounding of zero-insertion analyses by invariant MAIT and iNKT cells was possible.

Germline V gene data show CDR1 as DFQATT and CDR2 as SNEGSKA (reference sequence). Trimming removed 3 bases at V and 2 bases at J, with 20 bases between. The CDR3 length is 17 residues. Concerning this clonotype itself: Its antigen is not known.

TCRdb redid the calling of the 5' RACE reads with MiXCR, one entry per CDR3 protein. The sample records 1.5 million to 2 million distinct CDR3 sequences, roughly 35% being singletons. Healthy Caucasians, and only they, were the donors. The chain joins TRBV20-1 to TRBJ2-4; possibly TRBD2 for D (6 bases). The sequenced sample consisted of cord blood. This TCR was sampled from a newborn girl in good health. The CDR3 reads CSARSEMGGGTKNIQYF. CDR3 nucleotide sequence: TGCAGTGCTAGGAGCGAGATGGGAGGTGGGACCAAAAACATTCAGTACTTC.